These 21 T cell receptor beta chains were all obtained from the same sample, sequenced in a study of molecular identifiers for immune sequencing clone quantification. TCRdb re-called the PCR reads through MiXCR, storing one row per CDR3 protein. The sample consists of approximately 320,000 distinct CDR3 sequences, about 22% of them appearing once. Sequenced material: naive CD8+ T cells from blood, with Jurkat cell RNA spiked in. Described subset: FACS-sorted CD8+CD4-CCR7+CD45RA+ naive T cells. The receptors stem from a human donor in good health. Some libraries in this study had Jurkat cell RNA spiked in.

This clonotype has just a few counts. The rearrangement joins TRBV2 to TRBJ1-5; D remains ambiguous. The ends were cut back, 3 bases at V and 0 bases at J, with 9 bases in the middle. Germline V gene data show CDR1 as SNHLY and CDR2 as FYNNEI. The CDR3 totals 15 residues. The CDR3 DNA is TGTGCCAGCAGTGACGCCAGCCATAGCAATCAGCCCCAGCATTTT. Amino acid sequence: CASSDASHSNQPQHF. The variable domain in full, completed from reference TRBV2 and TRBJ1-5, reads EPEVTQTPSHQVTQMGQEVILRCVPISNHLYFYWYRQILGQKVEFLVSFYNNEISEKSEIFDDQFSVERPDGSNFTLKIRSTKLEDSAMYFCASSDASHSNQPQHFGDGTRLSIL.

This clonotype is a singleton in its sample. A much larger clone lies one base from this, so it may be a read error. CDR3 sequence (DNA): TGTGCCAGCGGAAGCTGGGAAAATAAAAAACTGTTTTTT. Translation: CASGSWENKKLFF. The V and J genes are TRBV7-9 and TRBJ1-4; D is unclear. The V end lost 8 bases, the J end lost 9 bases, and 16 bases lay between the germline ends. Germline V gives CDR1 SEHNR, CDR2 FQNEAQ (reference sequence). This CDR3 region has 13 residues.

This clonotype was observed a handful of times. The chain employs TRBV9 and TRBJ2-2; 11 bases align to TRBD1. The length of the CDR3 is 17 residues. The trim removed 0 bases at V and 0 bases at J, leaving 1 base unmatched. Germline V CDR1 and CDR2: SGDLS, YYNGEE. Here the CDR3 DNA reads TGTGCCAGCAGCGTAGAGGGACAGGGGGCGAACACCGGGGAGCTGTTTTTT. Encoded protein: CASSVEGQGANTGELFF.

This clonotype came up a few times. The V call is TRBV2, the J call TRBJ1-5, with TRBD1 identical over 7 bases. This CDR3 region has 15 residues. CDR1 SNHLY and CDR2 FYNNEI come from the germline V gene. The junction had 5 bases not matched to a gene; V was cut back by 6 bases and J by 0 bases. The CDR3 DNA reads as TGTGCCAGCAGGGGACAGATTGATAGCAATCAGCCCCAGCATTTT. Its protein is CASRGQIDSNQPQHF.

This clonotype was observed once. This chain joins TRBV7-2 and TRBJ2-1; TRBD2 matches 7 bases. Trimming took 5 bases from V and 5 from J; bases not matched to a gene: 21. The germline CDR1 and CDR2 sequences are SGHTA and FQGNSA. The CDR3 is 19 amino acids. The CDR3 sequence: CASSALSLPVSSGDNEQFF. In nucleotides, the CDR3 is TGTGCCAGCAGCGCTTTATCTCTCCCGGTCTCTAGCGGCGACAATGAGCAGTTCTTC.

This clonotype was seen only a few times. The J gene is TRBJ1-1, the V gene TRBV7-9; no clear D gene. The CDR3 spans 13 residues. CDR1 and CDR2 from the germline V gene are SEHNR and FQNEAQ (reference sequence). Trimming left V 5 bases short and J 4 bases short, with 11 bases between. This CDR3 is CASSRAFSTEAFF. For the CDR3, the DNA is TGTGCCAGCAGCCGCGCTTTCAGCACTGAAGCTTTCTTT.

Many counts were recorded for this clonotype. The chain is built from TRBV7-9 and TRBJ1-1, with 11 bases identical to TRBD1. CDR1 is SEHNR and CDR2 is FQNEAQ in the germline V gene (reference sequence). There are 14 residues in the CDR3. Germline trimming cut 4 bases from V and 7 bases from J; bases unmatched to any gene: 5. The CDR3 bases are TGTGCCAGCAGCTCCTGGGACAGGGGGGTTGAAGCTTTCTTT. This sequence encodes CASSSWDRGVEAFF.

A remark on this clonotype: The junction departs from the called germline gene at one end, perhaps through a read error. The gene calls are TRBV27 and TRBJ1-1, with D perhaps matching TRBD1 (5 bases). The CDR3 is 14 amino acids. Germline V CDR1 and CDR2: MNHEY, SMNVEV (reference sequence). Here the CDR3 reads CASSLSGVGTDAFF. DNA for the CDR3: TGTGCCAGCAGTTTATCAGGGGTTGGCACTGACGCTTTCTTT.

About this clonotype: A clone one base away is much larger, so this may be a read error. J is TRBJ1-1 and V is TRBV29-1, with a tentative D call TRBD1 (5 bases). CDR1 and CDR2 (germline): SQVTM, ANQGSEA. The CDR3 spans 14 residues. The CDR3 here is CSVEGGKVATKAFF. For the CDR3, the DNA is TGCAGCGTTGAAGGGGGGAAGGTGGCCACTAAAGCTTTCTTT.

This clonotype was picked up many times. The V call is TRBV6-5, the J call TRBJ2-7, with 7 bases aligning to TRBD1. The V gene's germline CDR1 is MNHEY and CDR2 SVGAGI. The ends lost 0 bases at V and 3 bases at J; junction bases unmatched: 5. The CDR3 sequence is 15 residues long. The CDR3 nucleotides are TGTGCCAGCAGTTACTCGATTGGGACAGTCTACGAGCAGTACTTC. It specifies CASSYSIGTVYEQYF.

This clonotype was seen ten or more times. J is TRBJ1-1 and V is TRBV19; tentative D call: TRBD1 (5 bases). This CDR3 is built from 14 residues. Trimming left V 7 bases short and J 4 bases short, with 16 bases between. Germline values: CDR1 LNHDA, CDR2 SQIVND (reference sequence). DNA for the CDR3: TGTGCCAGTACCCACGGGGGGTTGGTCACTGAAGCTTTCTTT. Amino acid sequence: CASTHGGLVTEAFF. Full variable domain (outside the CDR3, taken from reference TRBV19 and TRBJ1-1): DGGITQSPKYLFRKEGQNVTLSCEQNLNHDAMYWYRQDPGQGLRLIYYSQIVNDFQKGDIAEGYSVSREKKESFPLTVTSAQKNPTAFYLCASTHGGLVTEAFFGQGTRLTVV.

In the case of this clonotype: Possible read error: a much larger clone is one base away. The chain joins TRBV4-3 to TRBJ2-5; tentatively, D is TRBD1 (5 bases). CDR3 size: 12 residues. V was pared by 1 base and J by 7 bases, with 7 bases between. CDR1 and CDR2 from the germline V gene are LGHNA and YSLEER. The CDR3 is CASSQAQGTQYF. As DNA, the CDR3 is TGCGCCAGCAGCCAAGCTCAGGGGACCCAGTACTTC.

With respect to this clonotype: This sequence may be a read error, since a much larger clone differs from it by one base. CDR3 region: CASSYSSGLVNEQYF. The CDR3 DNA sequence: TGTGCCAGCAGTTACTCGAGTGGACTAGTGAACGAGCAGTACTTC. The chain uses TRBV6-5 and TRBJ2-7, with 7 bases aligning to TRBD2. The length of the CDR3 is 15 residues. After removal of 0 bases from V and 5 bases from J, the junction contained 7 bases not matched to a gene. From germline, CDR1 is MNHEY and CDR2 SVGAGI.

Worth noting for this clonotype: A much larger clone lies one base from this, so it may be a read error. The chain joins TRBV28 to TRBJ2-1; tentatively, D is TRBD2 (6 bases). CDR3 length equals 12 residues. The germline gives CDR1 MDHEN, CDR2 SYDVKM. The chain's CDR3 is CASGLLPSVRFF. CDR3 in DNA: TGTGCCAGCGGTTTACTCCCTAGCGTCCGGTTCTTC.

This clonotype was picked up one time. One base away lies a much larger clone, so this may be a sequencing read error. V usage is TRBV9 and J usage is TRBJ2-3; D is undetermined. This CDR3 is built from 13 residues. The V gene's germline CDR1 is SGDLS and CDR2 YYNGEE. V was pared by 3 bases and J by 9 bases, with 14 bases between. CDR3 region: CASSAGSFETQYF. The CDR3 nucleotides are TGTGCCAGCAGCGCAGGAAGCTTCGAGACGCAGTATTTT.

This clonotype was counted many times. V is TRBV28 and J is TRBJ1-1, with no clear D. Germline CDR1 MDHEN, CDR2 SYDVKM. The CDR3 spans 14 residues. The ends were cut back, 7 bases at V and 6 bases at J, with 18 bases in the middle. The CDR3 bases are TGTGCCAGCATGGGGTTTGATGGGCTCGCTGAAGCTTTCTTT. As protein: CASMGFDGLAEAFF.

This clonotype was recorded at least ten times. This chain joins TRBV10-3 and TRBJ2-5; the D gene is possibly TRBD2 (6 bases). The CDR3 is 14 amino acids. V was pared by 3 bases and J by 5 bases, with 13 bases between. CDR1 is ENHRY, CDR2 SYGVKD, per germline. The CDR3 protein is CAISDMEGIETQYF. The DNA of the CDR3 is TGTGCCATCAGTGATATGGAGGGGATCGAGACCCAGTACTTC.

Regarding this clonotype: This may be a read error, as it is one base from a much larger clone. The V gene is TRBV13, the J gene TRBJ2-2; unclear D gene. Per germline, CDR1 PRHDT and CDR2 FYEKMQ (reference sequence). The CDR3 runs 14 residues. CDR3 in amino acids: CASRIGVNPGELFF. As DNA, the CDR3 is TGTGCCAGCAGAATCGGAGTGAACCCCGGGGAGCTGTTTTTT.

This clonotype was seen at least ten times. The chain joins TRBV6-5 to TRBJ1-5; D is possibly TRBD1 (5 bases). This CDR3 is built from 13 residues. Between the trimmed V and J ends, which lost 6 bases and 6 bases, there was a span of 12 bases. The germline V gene has CDR1 MNHEY and CDR2 SVGAGI. The CDR3 spells CASSDSIVQPQHF. CDR3 nucleotide sequence: TGTGCCAGCAGCGACAGTATTGTTCAGCCCCAGCATTTT.

A few counts support this clonotype. The chain's CDR3 is CASSNPDRPFSGANVLTF. The CDR3 DNA follows: TGTGCCAGCAGCAACCCTGACAGGCCCTTTTCTGGGGCCAACGTCCTGACTTTC. This chain connects TRBV7-9 to TRBJ2-6; a weak D match, TRBD1 (6 bases). This CDR3 comprises 18 residues. Trimming cost V 5 bases and J 1 base, with 18 bases left between them. Per germline, CDR1 SEHNR and CDR2 FQNEAQ (reference sequence).

The chain employs TRBV27 and TRBJ1-1; D is possibly TRBD1 (6 bases). CDR3 length: 14 residues. The V and J ends lost 4 bases and 8 bases respectively, with 17 bases between them. The germline gives CDR1 MNHEY, CDR2 SMNVEV (reference sequence). This chain's CDR3 is CASSSWGAGVEAFF. In nucleotides, the CDR3 is TGTGCCAGCAGTTCCTGGGGGGCGGGGGTGGAAGCTTTCTTT.